This T cell receptor beta chain derives from a study of blood T cells in healthy people across ages. A sample-barcoded 5' primer and a J-beta primer mix were used in a second PCR of about 7 to 12 cycles. TCRdb fed the 5' RACE reads into MiXCR, producing one record per CDR3 protein. Among 1.5 million to 2 million distinct CDR3 sequences listed, roughly two fifths were seen once. Study-level results: Greater diversity and more naive CD4+ cells were seen in long-lived donors than in aged donors.

The CDR3 has 14 residues if both end residues are counted. Germline CDR1 is MNHEY and CDR2 is SVGEGT. A word on this clonotype: Its antigen is unknown. It is unclear where the CDR3 begins or ends on the DNA, so no DNA is shown, and the CDR3 is as TCRdb lists it.

The source of this sequence is a human donor in good health. Sequencing was done on a sample of blood. The gene calls are TRBV6-2 or TRBV6-3 and TRBJ2-4; the D segment call TRBD1 is taken from the table without a DNA check. The CDR3 here is CTSSTSGPHSERYF.